This TCR beta chain was profiled in a study of patients and donors after allogeneic stem cell transplantation. TCRdb reprocessed the RT-PCR reads via MiXCR and lists one record per CDR3 protein. Of about a million distinct CDR3 sequences listed, about a sixth are singletons. The CDR3 spans 14 residues. Trimming shortened V by 2 bases and J by 8 bases, and 15 bases separated the two germline ends. Germline V gives CDR1 LGHDT, CDR2 YNNKEL (reference sequence). This receptor was taken from a human donor who was either an allogeneic HSCT recipient or a stem cell or donor lymphocyte infusion donor (not recorded which). It is not recorded whose cells these are; they may come from a transplant donor. Material: blood, either unsorted or a sorted T cell fraction (not recorded which). The chain links TRBV3-1 to TRBJ1-2, with D tentatively TRBD1 (5 bases). This CDR3 reads CASSQRDGPGGYTF. The CDR3 region has the DNA TGTGCCAGCAGCCAACGGGACGGGCCAGGGGGCTACACCTTC.